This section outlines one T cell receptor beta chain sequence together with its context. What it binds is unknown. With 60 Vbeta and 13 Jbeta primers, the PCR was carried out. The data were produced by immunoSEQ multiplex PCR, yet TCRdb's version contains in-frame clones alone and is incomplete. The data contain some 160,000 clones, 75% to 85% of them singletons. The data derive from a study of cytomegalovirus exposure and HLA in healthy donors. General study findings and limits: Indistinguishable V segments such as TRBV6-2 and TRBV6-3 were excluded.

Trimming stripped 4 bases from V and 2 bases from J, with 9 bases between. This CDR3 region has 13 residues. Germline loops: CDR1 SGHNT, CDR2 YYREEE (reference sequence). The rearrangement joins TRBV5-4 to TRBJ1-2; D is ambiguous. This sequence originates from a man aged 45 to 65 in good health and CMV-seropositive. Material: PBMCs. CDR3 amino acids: CASSLPPNYGYTF. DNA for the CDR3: TGTGCCAGCAGCCTACCCCCGAACTATGGCTACACCTTC.